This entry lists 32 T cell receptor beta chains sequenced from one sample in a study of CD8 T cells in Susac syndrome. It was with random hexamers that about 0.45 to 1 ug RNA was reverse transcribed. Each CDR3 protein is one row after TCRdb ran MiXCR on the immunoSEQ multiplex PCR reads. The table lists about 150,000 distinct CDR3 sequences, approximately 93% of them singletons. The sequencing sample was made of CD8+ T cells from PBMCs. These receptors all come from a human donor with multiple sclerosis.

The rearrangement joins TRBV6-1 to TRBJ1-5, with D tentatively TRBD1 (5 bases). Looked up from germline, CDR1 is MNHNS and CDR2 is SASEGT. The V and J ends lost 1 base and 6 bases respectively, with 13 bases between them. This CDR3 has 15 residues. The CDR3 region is CASSEGGGTGQPQHF. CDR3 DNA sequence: TGTGCCAGCAGTGAAGGTGGAGGGACCGGTCAGCCCCAGCATTTT.

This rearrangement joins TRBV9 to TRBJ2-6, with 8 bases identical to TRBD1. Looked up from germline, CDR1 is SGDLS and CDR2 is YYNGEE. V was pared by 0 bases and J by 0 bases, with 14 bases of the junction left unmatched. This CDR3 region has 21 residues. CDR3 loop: CASSVEGTGTSRPSGANVLTF. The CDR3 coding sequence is TGTGCCAGCAGCGTAGAGGGGACAGGCACCTCCCGGCCCTCTGGGGCCAACGTCCTGACTTTC.

The CDR3 reads CSARDPPGDRSRNTEAFF. The CDR3 DNA follows: TGCAGTGCTAGAGATCCGCCAGGGGACAGATCCAGGAACACTGAAGCTTTCTTT. The V call is TRBV20-1, the J call TRBJ1-1; TRBD1 matches at 7 bases. The CDR3 sequence is 18 residues long. V lost 0 bases and J lost 1; bases outside the gene matches: 14. Germline V gives CDR1 DFQATT, CDR2 SNEGSKA (reference sequence).

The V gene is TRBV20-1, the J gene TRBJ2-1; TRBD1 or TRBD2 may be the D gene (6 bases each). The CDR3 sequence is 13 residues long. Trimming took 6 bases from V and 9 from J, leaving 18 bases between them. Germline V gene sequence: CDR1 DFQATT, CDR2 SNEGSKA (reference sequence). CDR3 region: CSAGGRESVEQFF. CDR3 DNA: TGCAGTGCAGGGGGGAGAGAGTCGGTTGAGCAGTTCTTC.

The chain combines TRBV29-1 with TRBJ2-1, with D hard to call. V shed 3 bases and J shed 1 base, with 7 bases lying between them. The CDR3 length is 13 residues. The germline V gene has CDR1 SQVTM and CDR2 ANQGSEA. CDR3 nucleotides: TGCAGCGTTGAGGCAGAATCCTACAATGAGCAGTTCTTC. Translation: CSVEAESYNEQFF.

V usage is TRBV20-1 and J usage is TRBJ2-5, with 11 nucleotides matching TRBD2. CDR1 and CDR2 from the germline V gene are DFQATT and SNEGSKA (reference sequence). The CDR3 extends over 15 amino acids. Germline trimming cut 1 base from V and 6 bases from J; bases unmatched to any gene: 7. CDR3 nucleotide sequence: TGCAGTGCTAGAGGAGTAGCGGGGGGGCTGAAGACCCAGTACTTC. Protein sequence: CSARGVAGGLKTQYF.

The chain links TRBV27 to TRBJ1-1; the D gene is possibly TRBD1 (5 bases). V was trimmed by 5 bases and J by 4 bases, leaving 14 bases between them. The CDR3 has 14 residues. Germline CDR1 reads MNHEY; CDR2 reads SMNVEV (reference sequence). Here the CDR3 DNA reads TGTGCCAGCAGTCCCTATACGGGGGTCACTGAAGCTTTCTTT. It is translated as CASSPYTGVTEAFF.

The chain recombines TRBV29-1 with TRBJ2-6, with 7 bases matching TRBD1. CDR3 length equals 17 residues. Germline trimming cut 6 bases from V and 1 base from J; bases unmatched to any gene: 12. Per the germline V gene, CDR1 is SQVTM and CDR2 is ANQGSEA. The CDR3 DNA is TGCAGCGTGGCCGACAGGGAGCCATCTTCTGGGGCCAACGTCCTGACTTTC. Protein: CSVADREPSSGANVLTF.

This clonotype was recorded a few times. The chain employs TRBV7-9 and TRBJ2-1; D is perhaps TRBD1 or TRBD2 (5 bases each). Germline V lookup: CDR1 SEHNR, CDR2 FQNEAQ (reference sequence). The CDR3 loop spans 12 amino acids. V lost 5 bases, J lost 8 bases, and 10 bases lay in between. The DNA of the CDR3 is TGTGCCAGCAGCCGCCGGGGCGATGAGCAGTTCTTC. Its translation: CASSRRGDEQFF.

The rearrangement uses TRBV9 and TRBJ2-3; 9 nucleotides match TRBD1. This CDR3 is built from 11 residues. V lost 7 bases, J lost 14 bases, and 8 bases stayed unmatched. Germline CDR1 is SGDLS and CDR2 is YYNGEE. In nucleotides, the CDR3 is TGTGCCAGCGGGGGACAGGGACGCCTGTATTTT. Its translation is CASGGQGRLYF.

In nucleotides, the CDR3 is TGTGCCAGCAGCGTAGGAGGGCCCTCCTACGAGCAGTACTTC. This translates into CASSVGGPSYEQYF. The genes are TRBV9 and TRBJ2-7; D is possibly TRBD2 (5 bases). The V end was cut by 0 bases, the J end by 0 bases, with 7 bases between. Germline CDR1 reads SGDLS; CDR2 reads YYNGEE. This CDR3 is 14 amino acids long.

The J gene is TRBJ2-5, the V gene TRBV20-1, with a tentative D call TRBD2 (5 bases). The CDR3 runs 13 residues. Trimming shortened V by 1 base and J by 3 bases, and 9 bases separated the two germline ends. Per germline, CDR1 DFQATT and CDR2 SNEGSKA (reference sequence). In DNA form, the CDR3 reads TGCAGTGCTAGAGTTCCGGGAAAAGAGACCCAGTACTTC. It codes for CSARVPGKETQYF.

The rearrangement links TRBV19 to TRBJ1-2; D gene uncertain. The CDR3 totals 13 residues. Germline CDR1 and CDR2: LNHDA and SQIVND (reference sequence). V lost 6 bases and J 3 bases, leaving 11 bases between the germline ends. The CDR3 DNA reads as TGTGCCAGTAGGATACGGAGTGACTATGGCTACACCTTC. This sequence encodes CASRIRSDYGYTF.

For the CDR3, the DNA is TGCAGTGCTAGCCGGGAAAGCTCCTACGAGCAGTACTTC. This translates into CSASRESSYEQYF. V gene TRBV20-1 combines with J gene TRBJ2-7; D possibly corresponds to TRBD2 (5 bases). Germline loops: CDR1 DFQATT, CDR2 SNEGSKA (reference sequence). This CDR3 region has 13 residues. V was shortened by 3 bases and J by 0 bases, with 9 bases between the two germline ends.

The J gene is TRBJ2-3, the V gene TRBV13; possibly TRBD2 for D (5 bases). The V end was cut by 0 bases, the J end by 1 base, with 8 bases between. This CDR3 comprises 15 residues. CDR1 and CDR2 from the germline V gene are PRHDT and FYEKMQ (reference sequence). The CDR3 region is CASSLGVGGTDTQYF. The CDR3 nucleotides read TGTGCCAGCAGCTTAGGAGTCGGGGGCACAGATACGCAGTATTTT.

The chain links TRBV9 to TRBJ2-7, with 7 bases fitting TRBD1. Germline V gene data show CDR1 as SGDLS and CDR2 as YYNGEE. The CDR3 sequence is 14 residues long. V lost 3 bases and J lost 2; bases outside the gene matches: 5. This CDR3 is CASSGDSLPYEQYF. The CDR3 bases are TGTGCCAGCAGCGGGGACAGCCTACCCTACGAGCAGTACTTC.

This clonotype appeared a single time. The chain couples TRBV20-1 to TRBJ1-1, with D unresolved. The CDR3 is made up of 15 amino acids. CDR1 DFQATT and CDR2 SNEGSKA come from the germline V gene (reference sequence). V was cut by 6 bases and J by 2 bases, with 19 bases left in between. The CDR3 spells CSARPLRRPNTEAFF. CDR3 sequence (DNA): TGCAGTGCCCGCCCCCTACGTCGGCCAAACACTGAAGCTTTCTTT.

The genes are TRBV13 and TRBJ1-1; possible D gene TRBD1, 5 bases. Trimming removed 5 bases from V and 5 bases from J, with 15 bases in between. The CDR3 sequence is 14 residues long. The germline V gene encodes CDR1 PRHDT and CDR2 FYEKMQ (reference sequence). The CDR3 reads CASSITGGNTEAFF. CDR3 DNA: TGTGCCAGCAGCATAACGGGGGGGAATACTGAAGCTTTCTTT.

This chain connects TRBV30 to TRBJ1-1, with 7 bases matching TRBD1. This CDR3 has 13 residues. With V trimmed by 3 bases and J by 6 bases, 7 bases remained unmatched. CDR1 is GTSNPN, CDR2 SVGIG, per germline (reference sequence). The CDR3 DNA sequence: TGTGCCTGGAGAGTACAGGGGTACCCTGAAGCTTTCTTT. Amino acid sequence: CAWRVQGYPEAFF.

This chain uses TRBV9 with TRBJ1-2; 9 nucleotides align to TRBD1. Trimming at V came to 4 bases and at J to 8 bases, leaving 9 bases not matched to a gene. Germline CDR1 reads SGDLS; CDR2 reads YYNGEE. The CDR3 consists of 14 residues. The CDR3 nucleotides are TGTGCCAGCAGCTCCGGGACAGGGCCCATCGGCTACACCTTC. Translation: CASSSGTGPIGYTF. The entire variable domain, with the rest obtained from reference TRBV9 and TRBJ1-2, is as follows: DSGVTQTPKHLITATGQRVTLRCSPRSGDLSVYWYQQSLDQGLQFLIQYYNGEERAKGNILERFSAQQFPDLHSELNLSSLELGDSALYFCASSSGTGPIGYTFGSGTRLTVV.

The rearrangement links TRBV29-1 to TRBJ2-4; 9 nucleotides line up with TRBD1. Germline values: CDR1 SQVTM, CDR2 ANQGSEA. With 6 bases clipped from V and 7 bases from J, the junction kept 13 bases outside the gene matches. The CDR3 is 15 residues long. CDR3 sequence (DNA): TGCAGCGTGAAGAGCCAGGGACAGGGTCAGAACATTCAGTACTTC. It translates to CSVKSQGQGQNIQYF.

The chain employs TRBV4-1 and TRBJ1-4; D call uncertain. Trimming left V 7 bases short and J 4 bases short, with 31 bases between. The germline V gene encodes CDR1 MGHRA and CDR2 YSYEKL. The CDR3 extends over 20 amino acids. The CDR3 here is CASTPDPSRPTYWDNEKLFF. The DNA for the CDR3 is TGCGCCAGCACCCCCGACCCCTCGCGTCCGACATATTGGGATAATGAAAAACTGTTTTTT.

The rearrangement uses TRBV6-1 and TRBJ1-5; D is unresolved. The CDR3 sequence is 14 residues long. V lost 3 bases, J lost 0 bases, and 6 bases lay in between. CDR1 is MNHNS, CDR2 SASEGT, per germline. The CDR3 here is CASSDWGSNQPQHF. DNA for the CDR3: TGTGCCAGCAGTGACTGGGGTAGCAATCAGCCCCAGCATTTT.

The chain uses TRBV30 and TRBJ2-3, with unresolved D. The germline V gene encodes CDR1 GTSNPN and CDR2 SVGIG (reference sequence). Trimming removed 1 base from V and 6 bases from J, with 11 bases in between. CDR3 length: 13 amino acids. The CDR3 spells CAWSAPQQDTQYF. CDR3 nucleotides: TGTGCCTGGAGTGCACCCCAGCAGGATACGCAGTATTTT.

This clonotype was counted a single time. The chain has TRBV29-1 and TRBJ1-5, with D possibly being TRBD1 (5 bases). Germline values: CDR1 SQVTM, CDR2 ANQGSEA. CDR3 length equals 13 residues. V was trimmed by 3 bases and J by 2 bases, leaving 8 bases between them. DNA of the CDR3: TGCAGCGTTGATTTAGGGGGCAATCAGCCCCAGCATTTT. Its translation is CSVDLGGNQPQHF.

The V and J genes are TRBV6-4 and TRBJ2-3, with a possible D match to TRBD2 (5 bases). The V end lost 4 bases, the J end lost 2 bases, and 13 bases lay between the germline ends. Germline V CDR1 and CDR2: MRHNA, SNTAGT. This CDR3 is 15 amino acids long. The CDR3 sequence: CASSVGETDTDTQYF. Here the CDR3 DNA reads TGTGCCAGCAGTGTTGGGGAGACGGACACAGATACGCAGTATTTT.

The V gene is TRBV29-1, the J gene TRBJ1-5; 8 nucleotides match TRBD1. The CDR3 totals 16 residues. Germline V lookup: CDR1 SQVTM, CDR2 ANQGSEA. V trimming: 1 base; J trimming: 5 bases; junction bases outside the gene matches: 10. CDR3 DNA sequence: TGCAGCGTTGAAGTAGGCGGGACAGGCGTCGATCAGCCCCAGCATTTT. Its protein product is CSVEVGGTGVDQPQHF.

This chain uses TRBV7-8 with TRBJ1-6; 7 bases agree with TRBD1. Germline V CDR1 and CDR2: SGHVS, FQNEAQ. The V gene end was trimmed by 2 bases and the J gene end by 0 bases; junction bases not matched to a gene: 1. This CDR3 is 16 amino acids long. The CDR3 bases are TGTGCCAGCAGCTTACGGGACAGCTCCTATAATTCACCCCTCCACTTT. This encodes CASSLRDSSYNSPLHF.

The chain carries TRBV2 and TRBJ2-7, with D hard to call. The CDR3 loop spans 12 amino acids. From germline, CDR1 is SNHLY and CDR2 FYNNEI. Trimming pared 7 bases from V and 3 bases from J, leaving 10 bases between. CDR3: CASTGRFYEQYF. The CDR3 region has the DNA TGTGCCAGCACTGGCAGATTCTACGAGCAGTACTTC.

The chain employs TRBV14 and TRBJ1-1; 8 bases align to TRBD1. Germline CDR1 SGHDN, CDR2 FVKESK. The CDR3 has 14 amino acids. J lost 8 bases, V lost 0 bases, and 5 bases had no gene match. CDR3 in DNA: TGTGCCAGCAGCCAAGAACCGCAGGGGGCCGAAGCTTTCTTT. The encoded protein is CASSQEPQGAEAFF.

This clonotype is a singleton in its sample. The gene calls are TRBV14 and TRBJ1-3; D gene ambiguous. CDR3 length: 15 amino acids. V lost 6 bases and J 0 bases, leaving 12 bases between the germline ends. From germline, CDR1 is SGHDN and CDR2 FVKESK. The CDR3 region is CASSLDPDSGNTIYF. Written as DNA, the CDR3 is TGTGCCAGCAGTTTAGATCCCGACTCTGGAAACACCATATATTTT.

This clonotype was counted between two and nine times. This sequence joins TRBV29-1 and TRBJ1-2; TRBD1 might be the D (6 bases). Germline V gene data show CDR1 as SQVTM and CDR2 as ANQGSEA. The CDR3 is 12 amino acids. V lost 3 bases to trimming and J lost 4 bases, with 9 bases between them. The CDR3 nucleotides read TGCAGCGTTGACGGGGGGGCCTATGGCTACACCTTC. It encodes CSVDGGAYGYTF. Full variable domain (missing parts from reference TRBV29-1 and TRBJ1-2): SAVISQKPSRDICQRGTSLTIQCQVDSQVTMMFWYRQQPGQSLTLIATANQGSEATYESGFVIDKFPISRPNLTFSTLTVSNMSPEDSSIYLCSVDGGAYGYTFGSGTRLTVV.